Below, one T cell receptor beta chain is given with its context. Its matching antigen is unknown. These data belong to a study of a mutant IDH1 vaccine in newly diagnosed glioma. About the study: In weeks 1, 3, 5, 7, 11, 15, 19 and 23, patients were immunized, eight times in all.

Some clones are missing from TCRdb's copy, which holds only in-frame ones; the method was immunoSEQ multiplex PCR. Of some 29,000 clones listed, around 84% are singletons. V shed 2 bases and J shed 2 bases, with 17 bases lying between them. The CDR3 spans 16 residues. Germline V gives CDR1 SGHDT, CDR2 YYEEEE. Time point indicated: week 23, last vaccination. A single vaccine dose contained 300 ug of mutant IDH1 20-mer peptide, and topical imiquimod was used with it. This receptor was identified in a woman in her thirties with glioma. The sample consisted of PBMCs, taken from a glioma patient whose treatment included an IDH1 peptide vaccine. This chain joins TRBV5-6 and TRBJ2-7, with D unclear. CDR3 nucleotides: TGTGCCAGCAGCTTTCTCTTTCGCCGTAGCACCTACGAGCAGTACTTC. Encoded protein: CASSFLFRRSTYEQYF.